This T cell receptor beta chain was retrieved from a study of CD8 T cells in ankylosing spondylitis. In its sample, this clonotype was seen a few times. Its target is not known. V lost 7 bases and J lost 1; bases outside the gene matches: 19. The germline CDR1 and CDR2 sequences are WSHSY and SAAADI. The CDR3 runs to 20 residues. TCRdb recomputed calls from the 5' RACE reads with MiXCR, one row per CDR3 protein. The table has around 770,000 distinct CDR3 sequences, roughly 10% seen once. Findings and caveats of the study: A TCR beta motif made of fewer than ten highly homologous variants seemed typical of ankylosing spondylitis blood. Disease-associated clones were CD8+ and fairly uncommon in peripheral blood.

The specimen was blood, either unsorted or a sorted T cell fraction (not recorded which). This chain uses TRBV10-2 with TRBJ2-3, with 11 bases matching TRBD2. The clonotype was recovered from a male donor with ankylosing spondylitis. The CDR3 loop is CASTRESGLAGRPGTDTQYF. CDR3 coding DNA: TGCGCCAGCACCCGTGAGAGCGGACTAGCGGGCCGCCCGGGCACAGATACGCAGTATTTT.